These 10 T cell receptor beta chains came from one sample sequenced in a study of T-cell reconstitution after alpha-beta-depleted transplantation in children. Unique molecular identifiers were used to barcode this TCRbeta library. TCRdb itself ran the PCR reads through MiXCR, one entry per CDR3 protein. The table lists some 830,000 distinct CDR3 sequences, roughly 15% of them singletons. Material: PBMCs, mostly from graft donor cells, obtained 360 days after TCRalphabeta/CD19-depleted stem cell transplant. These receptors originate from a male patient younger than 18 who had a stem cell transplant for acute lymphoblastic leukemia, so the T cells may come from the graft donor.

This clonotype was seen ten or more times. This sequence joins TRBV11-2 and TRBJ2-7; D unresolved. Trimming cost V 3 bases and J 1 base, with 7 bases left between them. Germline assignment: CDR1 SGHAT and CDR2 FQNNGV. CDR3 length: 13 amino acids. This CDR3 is CASSFPISYEQYF. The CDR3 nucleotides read TGTGCCAGCAGCTTCCCCATTTCCTACGAGCAGTACTTC.

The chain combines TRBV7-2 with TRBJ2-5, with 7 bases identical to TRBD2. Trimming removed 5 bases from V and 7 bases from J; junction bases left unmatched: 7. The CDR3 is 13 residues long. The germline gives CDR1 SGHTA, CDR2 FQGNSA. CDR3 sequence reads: CASSRLAPGTQYF. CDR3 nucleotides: TGTGCCAGCAGCCGACTAGCCCCGGGGACCCAGTACTTC.

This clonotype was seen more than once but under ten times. Written as DNA, the CDR3 is TGTGCCAGCAGCTTAGGCGGGGGGGCCAAAAACATTCAGTACTTC. Its translation: CASSLGGGAKNIQYF. The chain recombines TRBV11-2 with TRBJ2-4, with 8 bases that match TRBD2. V trimming: 1 base; J trimming: 1 base; junction bases outside the gene matches: 0. This CDR3 comprises 15 residues. Germline assignment: CDR1 SGHAT and CDR2 FQNNGV.

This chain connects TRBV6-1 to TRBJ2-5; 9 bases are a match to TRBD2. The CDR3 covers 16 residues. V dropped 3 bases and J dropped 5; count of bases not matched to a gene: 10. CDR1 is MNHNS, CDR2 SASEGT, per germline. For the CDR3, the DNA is TGTGCCAGCAGTGATAGGCGGGAGGGCCCTCGGGAGACCCAGTACTTC. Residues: CASSDRREGPRETQYF.

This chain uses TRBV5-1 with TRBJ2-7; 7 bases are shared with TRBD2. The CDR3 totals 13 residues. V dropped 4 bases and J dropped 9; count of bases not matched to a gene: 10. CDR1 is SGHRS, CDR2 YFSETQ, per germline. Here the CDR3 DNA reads TGCGCCAGCAGCCGCCGACTAGCAGAAAGGCAGTACTTC. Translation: CASSRRLAERQYF. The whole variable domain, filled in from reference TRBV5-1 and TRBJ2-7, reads KAGVTQTPRYLIKTRGQQVTLSCSPISGHRSVSWYQQTPGQGLQFLFEYFSETQRNKGNFPGRFSGRQFSNSRSEMNVSTLELGDSALYLCASSRRLAERQYFGPGTRLTVT.

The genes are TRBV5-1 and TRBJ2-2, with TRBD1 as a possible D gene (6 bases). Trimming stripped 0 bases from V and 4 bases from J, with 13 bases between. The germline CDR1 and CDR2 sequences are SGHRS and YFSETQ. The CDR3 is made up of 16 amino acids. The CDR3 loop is CASSLVGGLRTGELFF. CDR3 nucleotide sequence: TGCGCCAGCAGCTTGGTAGGGGGTTTGCGCACCGGGGAGCTGTTTTTT. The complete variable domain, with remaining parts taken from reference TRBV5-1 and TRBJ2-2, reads KAGVTQTPRYLIKTRGQQVTLSCSPISGHRSVSWYQQTPGQGLQFLFEYFSETQRNKGNFPGRFSGRQFSNSRSEMNVSTLELGDSALYLCASSLVGGLRTGELFFGEGSRLTVL.

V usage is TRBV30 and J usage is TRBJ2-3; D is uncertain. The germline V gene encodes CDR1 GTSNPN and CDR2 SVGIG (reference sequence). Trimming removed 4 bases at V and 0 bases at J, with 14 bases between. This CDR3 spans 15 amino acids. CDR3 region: CAWTAGGSSTDTQYF. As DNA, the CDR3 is TGTGCCTGGACCGCAGGTGGATCAAGCACAGATACGCAGTATTTT. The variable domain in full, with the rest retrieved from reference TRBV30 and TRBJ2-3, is SQTIHQWPATLVQPVGSPLSLECTVEGTSNPNLYWYRQAAGRGLQLLFYSVGIGQISSEVPQNLSASRPQDRQFILSSKKLLLSDSGFYLCAWTAGGSSTDTQYFGPGTRLTVL.

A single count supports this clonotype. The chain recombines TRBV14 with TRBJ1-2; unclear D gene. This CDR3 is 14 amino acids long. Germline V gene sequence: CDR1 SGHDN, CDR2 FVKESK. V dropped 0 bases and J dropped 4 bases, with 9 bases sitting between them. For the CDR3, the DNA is TGTGCCAGCAGCCAAGAATCGGGCCTCTATGGCTACACCTTC. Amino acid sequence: CASSQESGLYGYTF.

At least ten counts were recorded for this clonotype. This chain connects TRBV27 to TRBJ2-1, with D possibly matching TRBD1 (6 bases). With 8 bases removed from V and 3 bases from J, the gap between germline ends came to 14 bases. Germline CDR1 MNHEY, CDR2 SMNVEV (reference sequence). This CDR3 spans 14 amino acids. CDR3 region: CASSPQGYYNEQFF. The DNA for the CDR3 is TGTGCCAGCTCCCCCCAGGGGTACTACAATGAGCAGTTCTTC.

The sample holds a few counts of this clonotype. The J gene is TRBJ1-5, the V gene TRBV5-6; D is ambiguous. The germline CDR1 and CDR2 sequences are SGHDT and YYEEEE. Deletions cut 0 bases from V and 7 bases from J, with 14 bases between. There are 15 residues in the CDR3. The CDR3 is CASSLGGSSYQPQHF. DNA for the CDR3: TGTGCCAGCAGCTTGGGAGGCTCCAGCTACCAGCCCCAGCATTTT.